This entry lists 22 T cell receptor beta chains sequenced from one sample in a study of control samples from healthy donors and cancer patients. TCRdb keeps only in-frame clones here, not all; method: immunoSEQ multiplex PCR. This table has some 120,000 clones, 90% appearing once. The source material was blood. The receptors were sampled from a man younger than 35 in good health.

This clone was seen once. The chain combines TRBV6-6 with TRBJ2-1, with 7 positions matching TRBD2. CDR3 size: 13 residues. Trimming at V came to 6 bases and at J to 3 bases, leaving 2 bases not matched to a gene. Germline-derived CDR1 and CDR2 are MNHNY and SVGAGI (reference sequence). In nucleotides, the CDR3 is TGTGCCAGCAGAGCGGGACTCTACAATGAGCAGTTCTTC. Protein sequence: CASRAGLYNEQFF.

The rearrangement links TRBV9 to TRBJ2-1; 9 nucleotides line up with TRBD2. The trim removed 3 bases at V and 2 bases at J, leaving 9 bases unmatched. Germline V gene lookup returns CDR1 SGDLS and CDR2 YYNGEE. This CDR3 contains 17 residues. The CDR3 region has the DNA TGTGCCAGCAGCGCCTACGGTATAGCGGGGGCCTACAATGAGCAGTTCTTC. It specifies CASSAYGIAGAYNEQFF.

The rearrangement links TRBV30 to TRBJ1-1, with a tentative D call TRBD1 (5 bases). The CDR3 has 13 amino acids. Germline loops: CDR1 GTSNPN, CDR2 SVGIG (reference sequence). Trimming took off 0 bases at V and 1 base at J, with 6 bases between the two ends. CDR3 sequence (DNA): TGTGCCTGGAGTGTACAGGAGAACACTGAAGCTTTCTTT. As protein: CAWSVQENTEAFF.

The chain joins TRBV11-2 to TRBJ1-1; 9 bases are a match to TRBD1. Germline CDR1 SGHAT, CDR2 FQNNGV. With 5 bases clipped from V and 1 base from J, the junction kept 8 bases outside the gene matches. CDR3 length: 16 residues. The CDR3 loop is CASSHRTGVRNTEAFF. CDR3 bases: TGTGCCAGCAGCCACCGGACAGGGGTTCGGAACACTGAAGCTTTCTTT.

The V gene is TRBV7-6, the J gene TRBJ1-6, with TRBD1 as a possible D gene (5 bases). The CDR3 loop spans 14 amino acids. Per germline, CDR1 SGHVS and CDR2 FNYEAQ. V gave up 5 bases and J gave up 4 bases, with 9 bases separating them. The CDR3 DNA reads TGTGCCAGCAGCCCCACAGGTTATAATTCACCCCTCCACTTT. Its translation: CASSPTGYNSPLHF.

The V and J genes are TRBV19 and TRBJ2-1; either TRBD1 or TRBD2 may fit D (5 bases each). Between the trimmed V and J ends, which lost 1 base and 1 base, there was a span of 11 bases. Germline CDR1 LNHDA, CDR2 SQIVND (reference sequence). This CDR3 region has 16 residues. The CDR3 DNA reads TGTGCCAGTAGTATAGTGGGGACGGATTCCTACAATGAGCAGTTCTTC. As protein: CASSIVGTDSYNEQFF.

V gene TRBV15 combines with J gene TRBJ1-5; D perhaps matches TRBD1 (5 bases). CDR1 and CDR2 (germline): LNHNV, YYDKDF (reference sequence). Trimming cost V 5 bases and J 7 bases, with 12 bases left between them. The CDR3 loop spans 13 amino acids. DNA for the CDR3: TGTGCCACCAGCTGGGGGGGGGACCAGCCCCAGCATTTT. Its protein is CATSWGGDQPQHF.

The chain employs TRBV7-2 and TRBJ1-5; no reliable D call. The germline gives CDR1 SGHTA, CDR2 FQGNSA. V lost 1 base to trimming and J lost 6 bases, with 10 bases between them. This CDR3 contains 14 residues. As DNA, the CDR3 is TGTGCCAGCAGCTTAGACCGGGAGACTCAGCCCCAGCATTTT. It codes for CASSLDRETQPQHF. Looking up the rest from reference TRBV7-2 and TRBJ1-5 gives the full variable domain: GAGVSQSPSNKVTEKGKDVELRCDPISGHTALYWYRQSLGQGLEFLIYFQGNSAPDKSGLPSDRFSAERTGGSVSTLTIQRTQQEDSAVYLCASSLDRETQPQHFGDGTRLSIL.

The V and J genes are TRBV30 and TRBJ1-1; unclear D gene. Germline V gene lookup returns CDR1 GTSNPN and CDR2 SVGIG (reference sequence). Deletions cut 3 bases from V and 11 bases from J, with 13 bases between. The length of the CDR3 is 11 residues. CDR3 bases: TGTGCCTGGAGCAAATCACTCGAGGCTTTCTTT. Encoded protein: CAWSKSLEAFF.

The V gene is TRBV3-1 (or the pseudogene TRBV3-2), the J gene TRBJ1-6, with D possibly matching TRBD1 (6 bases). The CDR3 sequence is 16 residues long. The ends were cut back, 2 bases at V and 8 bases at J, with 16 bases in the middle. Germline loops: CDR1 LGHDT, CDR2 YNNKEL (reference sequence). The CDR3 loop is CASSQRGGGGDSPLHF. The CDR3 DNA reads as TGTGCCAGCAGCCAAAGAGGGGGGGGAGGGGATTCACCCCTCCACTTT.

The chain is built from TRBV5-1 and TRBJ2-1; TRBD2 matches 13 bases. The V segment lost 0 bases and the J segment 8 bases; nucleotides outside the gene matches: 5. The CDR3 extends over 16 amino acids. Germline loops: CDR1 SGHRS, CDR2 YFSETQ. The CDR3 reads CASSLELAGGPDEQFF. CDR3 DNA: TGCGCCAGCAGCTTGGAACTAGCGGGGGGGCCCGATGAGCAGTTCTTC.

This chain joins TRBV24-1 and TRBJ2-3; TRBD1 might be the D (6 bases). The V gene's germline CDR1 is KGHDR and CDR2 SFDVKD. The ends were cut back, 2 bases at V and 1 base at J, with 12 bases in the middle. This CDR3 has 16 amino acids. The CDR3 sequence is CATSDWRPGGTDTQYF. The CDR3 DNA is TGTGCCACCAGTGATTGGAGGCCAGGGGGCACAGATACGCAGTATTTT.

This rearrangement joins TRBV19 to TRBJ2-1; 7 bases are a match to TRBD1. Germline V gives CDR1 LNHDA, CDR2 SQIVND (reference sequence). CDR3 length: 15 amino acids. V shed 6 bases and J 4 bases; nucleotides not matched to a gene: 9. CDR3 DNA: TGTGCCAGTAGACAGGGGATGGGTATTTACAATGAGCAGTTCTTC. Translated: CASRQGMGIYNEQFF.

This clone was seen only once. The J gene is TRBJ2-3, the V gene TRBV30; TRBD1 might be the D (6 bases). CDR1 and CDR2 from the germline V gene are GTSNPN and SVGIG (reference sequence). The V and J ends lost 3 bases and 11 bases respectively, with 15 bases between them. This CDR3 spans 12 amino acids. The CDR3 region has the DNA TGTGCCTGGAGCCTCAGGGGCGCGGGGCAGTATTTT. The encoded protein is CAWSLRGAGQYF.

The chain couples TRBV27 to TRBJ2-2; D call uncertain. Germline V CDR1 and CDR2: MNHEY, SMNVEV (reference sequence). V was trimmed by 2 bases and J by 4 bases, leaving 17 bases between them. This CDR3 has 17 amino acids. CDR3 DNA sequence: TGTGCCAGCAGTTTAGCCCCGGCTCTGGGTAGCACCGGGGAGCTGTTTTTT. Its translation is CASSLAPALGSTGELFF.

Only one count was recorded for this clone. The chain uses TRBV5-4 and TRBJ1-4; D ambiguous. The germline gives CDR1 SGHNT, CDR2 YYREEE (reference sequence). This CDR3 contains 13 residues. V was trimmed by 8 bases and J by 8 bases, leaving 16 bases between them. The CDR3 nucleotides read TGTGCCAGTGGCCGGGATTCGGGGGAAAAACTGTTTTTT. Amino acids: CASGRDSGEKLFF.

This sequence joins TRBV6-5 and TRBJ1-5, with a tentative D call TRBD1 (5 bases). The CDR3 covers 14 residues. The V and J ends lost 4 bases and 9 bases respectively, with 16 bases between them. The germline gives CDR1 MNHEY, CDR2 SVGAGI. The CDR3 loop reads CASSFQGPSGPQHF. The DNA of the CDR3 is TGTGCCAGCAGTTTCCAGGGACCTAGTGGGCCCCAGCATTTT.

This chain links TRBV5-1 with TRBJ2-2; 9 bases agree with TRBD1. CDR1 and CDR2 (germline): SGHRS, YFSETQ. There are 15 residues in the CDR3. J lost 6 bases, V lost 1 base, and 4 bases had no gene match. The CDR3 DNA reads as TGCGCCAGCAGCTTGTCGGACAGGGGAGCCGGGGAGCTGTTTTTT. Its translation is CASSLSDRGAGELFF.

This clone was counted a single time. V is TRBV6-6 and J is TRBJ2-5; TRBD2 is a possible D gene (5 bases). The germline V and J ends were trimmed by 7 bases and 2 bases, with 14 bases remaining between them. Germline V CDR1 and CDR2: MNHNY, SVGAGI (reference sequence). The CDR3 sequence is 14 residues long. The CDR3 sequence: CASMKQPGQETQYF. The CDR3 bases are TGTGCCAGCATGAAGCAACCGGGACAAGAGACCCAGTACTTC.

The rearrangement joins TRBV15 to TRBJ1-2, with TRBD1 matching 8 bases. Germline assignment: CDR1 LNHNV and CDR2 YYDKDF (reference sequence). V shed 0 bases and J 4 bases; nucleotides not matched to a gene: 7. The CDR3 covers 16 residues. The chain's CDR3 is CATSRDLAGGTYGYTF. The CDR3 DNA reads TGTGCCACCAGCAGAGATCTGGCAGGGGGCACCTATGGCTACACCTTC.

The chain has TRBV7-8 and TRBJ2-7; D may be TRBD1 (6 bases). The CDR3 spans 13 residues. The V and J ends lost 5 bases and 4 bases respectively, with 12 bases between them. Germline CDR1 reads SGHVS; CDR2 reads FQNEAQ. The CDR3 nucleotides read TGTGCCAGCAGCAGAGGACAGAAATACGAGCAGTACGTC. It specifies CASSRGQKYEQYV.

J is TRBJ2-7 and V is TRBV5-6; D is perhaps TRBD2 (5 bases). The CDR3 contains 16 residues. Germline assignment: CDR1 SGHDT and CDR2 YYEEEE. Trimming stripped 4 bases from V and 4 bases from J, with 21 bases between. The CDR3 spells CASSDPVEDQTYEQYF. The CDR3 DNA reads TGTGCCAGCAGCGACCCAGTGGAGGACCAAACTTACGAGCAGTACTTC.